This is a list of T cell receptor beta chains from one sample in a study of T cell repertoires in cytomegalovirus infection. TCRdb itself ran the reads through MiXCR, one entry per CDR3 protein. The table has around 530,000 distinct CDR3 sequences, about 17% seen once; the top ten hold under 30%. Source material: CD8+ T cells from PBMCs. These receptor sequences come from a human donor in good health (CMV status not recorded). Some clones in this sample may be carry-over from other donors' samples. Both conserved end residues are part of each CDR3. The D gene is left open where the match is weak. Clone size is shown for a subset of rows, as once, few, many or a class of expanded clone.

d_call	v_call	clone_size	j_call	cdr3_nt	cdr3_aa
TRBD2	TRBV12-3/TRBV12-4	many	TRBJ2-1	TGTGCCAGCAGTTCTAGCGGGGGGAACGAGGGAAATGAGCAGTTCTTC	CASSSSGGNEGNEQFF
.	TRBV28	many	TRBJ2-7	TGTGCCAGCAGTCCCTTGAGGCTAGCCGACTCCACGTACTTC	CASSPLRLADSTYF
.	TRBV7-9	many	TRBJ2-7	TGTGCCAGCAGCTTACTAACGTCCTCCTACGAGCAGTACTTC	CASSLLTSSYEQYF
.	TRBV7-9	.	TRBJ2-2	TGTGCCAGCAGCTTAGCAGTGCGACAGAACACCGGGGAGCTGTTTTTT	CASSLAVRQNTGELFF
TRBD1	TRBV12-3/TRBV12-4	many	TRBJ2-5	TGTGCCAGCAGCGACAGGGGGCATGGAGAGACCCAGTACTTC	CASSDRGHGETQYF
TRBD1	TRBV12-3/TRBV12-4	many	TRBJ2-3	TGTGCCAGCAGCTTAATATGGGACAGAGACCCAGATACGCAGTATTTT	CASSLIWDRDPDTQYF
TRBD2	TRBV10-2	few	TRBJ2-3	TGCGCCAGCAGTGACCTTTCTAGCGGGGGGAACACAGATACGCAGTATTTT	CASSDLSSGGNTDTQYF
.	TRBV6-5	.	TRBJ1-1	TGTGCCAGCAGTTACGGAACTGCGGGAGCTTTCTTT	CASSYGTAGAFF
.	TRBV19	few	TRBJ2-1	TGTGCCAGTAGTCCTAAATTTCGGGGCCACAGTTACAATGAGCAGTTCTTC	CASSPKFRGHSYNEQFF
TRBD2	TRBV7-8	many	TRBJ2-7	TGTGCCAGCAGTTCGGGGGGGGGCGGCGAGCAGTACTTC	CASSSGGGGEQYF
TRBD2	TRBV28	.	TRBJ2-2	TGTGCCAGCAGTTTATTCGTTAGCGGGAGGTCCAACACCGGGGAGCTGTTTTTT	CASSLFVSGRSNTGELFF
TRBD1	TRBV4-1	few	TRBJ1-1	TGCGCCAGCAGCCTCACCCGGGACAGGGTCACTGAAGCTTTCTTT	CASSLTRDRVTEAFF
TRBD1	TRBV14	many	TRBJ2-1	TGTGCCAGCAGCTTTCCAGGACAGGCGTCCTACAATGAGCAGTTCTTC	CASSFPGQASYNEQFF
.	TRBV12-3/TRBV12-4	many	TRBJ2-7	TGTGCCAGCAGTCCTGACCCGGGCAGGGAATACGAGCAGTACTTC	CASSPDPGREYEQYF
.	TRBV27	few	TRBJ1-3	TGTGCCAGCAGTTTGGGGGCTCCGGGTGGAAACACCATATATTTT	CASSLGAPGGNTIYF
.	TRBV7-8	many	TRBJ1-1	TGTGCCAGCAGCTTAGGCGGGGAAACGAACACTGAAGCTTTCTTT	CASSLGGETNTEAFF
.	TRBV28	few	TRBJ1-5	TGTGCCAGCACTACGGACACCTATAGCAATCAGCCCCAGCATTTT	CASTTDTYSNQPQHF
.	TRBV3-1	.	TRBJ2-4	TGTGCCAGCAGCCAAGGGAGTTTGGCCAAAAACATTCAGTACTTC	CASSQGSLAKNIQYF
TRBD1	TRBV20-1	many	TRBJ1-5	TGCAGTGCTAGTAAGGGACAGGGGGAACCCTATAGCAATCAGCCCCAGCATTTT	CSASKGQGEPYSNQPQHF
TRBD2	TRBV6-5	many	TRBJ2-1	TGTGCCAGCAGGAGAGCGGGAGGGCCGAGGAATGAGCAGTTCTTC	CASRRAGGPRNEQFF
.	TRBV7-9	many	TRBJ2-1	TGTGCCAGCAGCCCAAAGGACGGAAGAGGGTGGAATGAGCAGTTCTTC	CASSPKDGRGWNEQFF
.	TRBV27	.	TRBJ1-4	TGTGCCAGCAGCACCGCTTGGGGGGGACGGGCTACTAATGAAAAACTGTTTTTT	CASSTAWGGRATNEKLFF
TRBD1	TRBV5-5	few	TRBJ2-7	TGTGCCAGCAGCTTGGAGACAGGGGGGGCCTACGAGCAGTACTTC	CASSLETGGAYEQYF
TRBD1	TRBV27	few	TRBJ1-2	TGTGCCAGCAGTTTGCGGGGGGACAGGGATGGCTACACCTTC	CASSLRGDRDGYTF
TRBD1	TRBV7-6	many	TRBJ2-2	TGTGCCAGCAGCTTAGGAGACAGGGGGAGGAACACCGGGGAGCTGTTTTTT	CASSLGDRGRNTGELFF
TRBD2	TRBV29-1	.	TRBJ2-2	TGCAGCGTTGACCTAGGGGAGGGAGGGGGGGAGCTGTTTTTT	CSVDLGEGGGELFF
TRBD2	TRBV12-3/TRBV12-4	few	TRBJ2-2	TGTGCCAGCAGTTTCAGAACTAGCGGCGCCCAAGCCACCGGGGAGCTGTTTTTT	CASSFRTSGAQATGELFF
.	TRBV6-2/TRBV6-3	.	TRBJ1-2	TGTGCCAGCAGTAAACCGGGACACCCACCCCCTAACTATGGCTACACCTTC	CASSKPGHPPPNYGYTF
.	TRBV6-1	.	TRBJ1-1	TGTGCCAGAAGTGAACAGATTAGGATATATGAAGACACTGAAGCTTTCTTT	CARSEQIRIYEDTEAFF
TRBD1	TRBV6-5	few	TRBJ2-3	TGTGCCAGCAGGTTGCGGACAGGGGCCACAGATACGCAGTATTTT	CASRLRTGATDTQYF
.	TRBV28	few	TRBJ1-5	TGTGCCAGCAGTAATGCCCAGGCGGGCGCGGATCAGCCCCAGCATTTT	CASSNAQAGADQPQHF
.	TRBV18	few	TRBJ2-7	TGTGCCAGCTCACCAATGGCTACCTACGAGCAGTACTTC	CASSPMATYEQYF
.	TRBV5-1	.	TRBJ2-1	TGCGCCAGCAGCTCCGAGACCCTAGCGCTGCTGGATGAGCAGTTCTTC	CASSSETLALLDEQFF
.	TRBV7-9	many	TRBJ2-5	TGTGCCAGCAGCTTAGTTCGGTCGGAACAAGAGACCCAGTACTTC	CASSLVRSEQETQYF
TRBD2	TRBV27	few	TRBJ2-1	TGTGCCAGCAGTTTAAAGCTAGCGGGGGCTTTCTACAATGAGCAGTTCTTC	CASSLKLAGAFYNEQFF
TRBD1	TRBV7-9	many	TRBJ2-1	TGTGCCAGCAGCTCCCAGGGGGCGTTCTACAATGAGCAGTTCTTC	CASSSQGAFYNEQFF
.	TRBV4-1	many	TRBJ1-1	TGCGCCAGCAGCCAAGAAGGCAGTAACACTGAAGCTTTCTTT	CASSQEGSNTEAFF
.	TRBV28	few	TRBJ2-7	TGTGCCAGCAGGTACCTGGGTTCACCCCACGAGCAGTACTTC	CASRYLGSPHEQYF
.	TRBV10-2	.	TRBJ1-1	TGCGCCAGCACTAACACTCTCTTGGGGAAAACTGAAGCTTTCTTT	CASTNTLLGKTEAFF